Shown below are 17 T cell receptor beta chains from a single sample sequenced in a study of blood T cell repertoires in COVID-19. Generated by immunoSEQ multiplex PCR, the TCRdb table keeps only in-frame clones and is missing some. This table holds a few hundred thousand clones, around 87% found once. The sequenced sample consisted of peripheral blood. The source is a man aged 50 or older with active or convalescent COVID-19.

V and J are TRBV7-9 and TRBJ2-2; no clear D gene. The CDR3 consists of 14 residues. Germline values: CDR1 SEHNR, CDR2 FQNEAQ (reference sequence). Trimming stripped 4 bases from V and 8 bases from J, with 14 bases between. The CDR3 sequence is CASSWQVGKGELFF. The CDR3, as DNA: TGTGCCAGCAGCTGGCAGGTTGGAAAGGGGGAGCTGTTTTTT.

In DNA, the CDR3 is TGTGCCAGCAGTCCCCTCGACAGGGGCGAGCAGTACTTC. Translation: CASSPLDRGEQYF. This sequence joins TRBV28 and TRBJ2-7; 8 nucleotides align to TRBD1. Germline CDR1 is MDHEN and CDR2 is SYDVKM. The trim removed 5 bases at V and 6 bases at J, leaving 6 bases unmatched. The CDR3 consists of 13 residues.

This clone was recorded once. This chain uses TRBV28 with TRBJ2-5; weak D call: TRBD1 (7 bases). In germline, CDR1 is MDHEN, CDR2 SYDVKM. V lost 1 base to trimming and J lost 7 bases, with 10 bases between them. This CDR3 spans 13 amino acids. The DNA for the CDR3 is TGTGCCAGCAGTTTATTGCAGGGGGGGACCCAGTACTTC. This sequence encodes CASSLLQGGTQYF. Variable domain in full (rest from reference TRBV28 and TRBJ2-5): DVKVTQSSRYLVKRTGEKVFLECVQDMDHENMFWYRQDPGLGLRLIYFSYDVKMKEKGDIPEGYSVSREKKERFSLILESASTNQTSMYLCASSLLQGGTQYFGPGTRLLVL.

This clone was observed once. V gene TRBV19 combines with J gene TRBJ2-5, with 12 bases that match TRBD1. Germline V gives CDR1 LNHDA, CDR2 SQIVND (reference sequence). Unmatched junction bases numbered 9, after V lost 5 bases and J lost 5 bases. The length of the CDR3 is 16 residues. CDR3 coding DNA: TGTGCCAGTAGTTGGTCCGGGACAGGGGGCCGCGAGACCCAGTACTTC. Its protein product is CASSWSGTGGRETQYF.

The V gene is TRBV30, the J gene TRBJ2-7; TRBD1 is a possible D gene (6 bases). The V gene's germline CDR1 is GTSNPN and CDR2 SVGIG (reference sequence). V gave up 0 bases and J gave up 4 bases, with 13 bases separating them. The CDR3 contains 14 residues. In nucleotides, the CDR3 is TGTGCCTGGAGTGTAGGGGGAAATAGGTACGAGCAGTACTTC. It encodes CAWSVGGNRYEQYF.

This clone was counted a few times. This chain uses TRBV28 with TRBJ1-2; D unresolved. From germline, CDR1 is MDHEN and CDR2 SYDVKM. The CDR3 consists of 16 residues. V dropped 7 bases and J dropped 7 bases, with 25 bases sitting between them. The CDR3 DNA sequence: TGTGCCAGCACCTCAATCCATGGGGAGGGCCCGAGTGGCTACACCTTC. It encodes CASTSIHGEGPSGYTF.

V and J are TRBV25-1 and TRBJ1-1; D not certain. Germline CDR1 and CDR2: MGHDK and SYGVNS. This CDR3 comprises 15 residues. Trimming cost V 2 bases and J 1 base, with 11 bases left between them. CDR3 in amino acids: CASSEVRRGNTEAFF. For the CDR3, the DNA is TGTGCCAGCAGTGAAGTGAGGCGGGGGAACACTGAAGCTTTCTTT.

The gene calls are TRBV2 and TRBJ2-2; 10 positions match TRBD2. Looked up from germline, CDR1 is SNHLY and CDR2 is FYNNEI. The V and J ends lost 4 bases and 2 bases, in that order; junction bases with no gene match: 1. CDR3 length: 15 residues. The CDR3 reads CASSGTSGNTGELFF. The CDR3 DNA follows: TGTGCCAGCAGTGGGACTAGCGGAAACACCGGGGAGCTGTTTTTT.

The chain joins TRBV5-5 to TRBJ1-5; no clear D gene. The CDR3 is 16 amino acids. Trimming took off 0 bases at V and 0 bases at J, with 10 bases between the two ends. Germline-derived CDR1 and CDR2 are SGHKS and YYEKEE (reference sequence). In nucleotides, the CDR3 is TGTGCCAGCAGCTTGGACAGTCGGAATAGCAATCAGCCCCAGCATTTT. This gives the protein CASSLDSRNSNQPQHF. Full variable domain (outside the CDR3, taken from reference TRBV5-5 and TRBJ1-5): DAGVTQSPTHLIKTRGQQVTLRCSPISGHKSVSWYQQVLGQGPQFIFQYYEKEERGRGNFPDRFSARQFPNYSSELNVNALLLGDSALYLCASSLDSRNSNQPQHFGDGTRLSIL.

The chain recombines TRBV7-2 with TRBJ1-3; D gene unclear. V lost 1 base, J lost 2 bases, and 9 bases lay in between. The CDR3 covers 15 residues. Germline CDR1 and CDR2: SGHTA and FQGNSA. The CDR3 loop is CASSLEIGAGNTIYF. The CDR3 coding sequence is TGTGCCAGCAGCTTAGAAATCGGGGCTGGAAACACCATATATTTT.

The genes are TRBV19 and TRBJ2-2, with 10 bases lining up with TRBD1. This CDR3 contains 16 residues. The germline CDR1 and CDR2 sequences are LNHDA and SQIVND (reference sequence). Trimming took 7 bases from V and 4 from J; bases not matched to a gene: 9. The CDR3 DNA sequence: TGTGCCAGTATCGCCATTCGGGACAGGGGCACCGGGGAGCTGTTTTTT. Protein: CASIAIRDRGTGELFF.

This chain uses TRBV11-1 with TRBJ2-2; D might be TRBD2 (7 bases). The CDR3 loop spans 13 amino acids. Germline assignment: CDR1 SGHAT and CDR2 FQDESV (reference sequence). Trimming removed 9 bases from V and 4 bases from J, with 12 bases in between. DNA of the CDR3: TGTGCCAGTCAGGGGAGGGGCACCGGGGAGCTGTTTTTT. Translating it yields CASQGRGTGELFF.

The chain has TRBV5-1 and TRBJ2-7; no clear D. This CDR3 has 14 amino acids. Looked up from germline, CDR1 is SGHRS and CDR2 is YFSETQ. The germline V and J ends were trimmed by 0 bases and 1 base, with 8 bases remaining between them. The DNA for the CDR3 is TGCGCCAGCAGCTTGGGGCAGGAATCCTACGAGCAGTACTTC. Translated: CASSLGQESYEQYF.

The rearrangement uses TRBV29-1 and TRBJ1-1; 9 nucleotides agree with TRBD1. Per germline, CDR1 SQVTM and CDR2 ANQGSEA. This CDR3 has 10 amino acids. The J segment lost 10 bases and the V segment lost 5 bases, leaving 2 bases of the junction unmatched. The CDR3 DNA sequence: TGCAGCGTTCGACAGGGGGGAGCTTTCTTT. Protein product: CSVRQGGAFF.

The rearrangement uses TRBV9 and TRBJ2-5; 10 bases match TRBD2. Germline assignment: CDR1 SGDLS and CDR2 YYNGEE. This CDR3 comprises 16 residues. Trimming at V came to 3 bases and at J to 5 bases, leaving 10 bases not matched to a gene. The CDR3 region has the DNA TGTGCCAGCAGCGCTCCACTAGCGGGGAGCAGGGAGACCCAGTACTTC. This codes for CASSAPLAGSRETQYF.

This clone was seen a handful of times. J is TRBJ1-1 and V is TRBV14, with 7 nucleotides matching TRBD1. After removal of 4 bases from V and 6 bases from J, the junction contained 11 bases not matched to a gene. The germline CDR1 and CDR2 sequences are SGHDN and FVKESK. The CDR3 consists of 15 residues. As DNA, the CDR3 is TGTGCCAGCAGCCCCCTCGACAGGGCTAGAGCTGAAGCTTTCTTT. It encodes CASSPLDRARAEAFF. The full variable domain, completed using reference TRBV14 and TRBJ1-1, is EAGVTQFPSHSVIEKGQTVTLRCDPISGHDNLYWYRRVMGKEIKFLLHFVKESKQDESGMPNNRFLAERTGGTYSTLKVQPAELEDSGVYFCASSPLDRARAEAFFGQGTRLTVV.

This chain uses TRBV12-3 or TRBV12-4 with TRBJ1-2, with 7 bases matching TRBD1. With V trimmed by 3 bases and J by 6 bases, 4 bases remained unmatched. The CDR3 runs to 13 residues. CDR3 residues: CASSFGTADGYTF. Written as DNA, the CDR3 is TGTGCCAGCAGTTTCGGGACAGCCGATGGCTACACCTTC.